The 3 T cell receptor beta chains presented below share a single source sample, sequenced in a study of post-analysis software for immune sequencing data. Included in the TCR beta cDNA libraries were unique molecular identifiers. TCRdb reanalysed the PCR reads using MiXCR and keeps one entry per CDR3 protein. The table lists 450,000 to 700,000 distinct CDR3 sequences, about 40% of them singletons, with around 1.7% in the top ten. Findings of the study overall: The study found TRBV5-6, TRBV5-1 and TRBV20-1 among roughly 5 TRBV segments more frequent in patients than controls.

These receptors have no known antigen. Sample: blood. The receptors come from a girl aged 5 to 17 with multiple sclerosis.

The chain is built from TRBV27 and TRBJ2-7; D is perhaps TRBD2 (6 bases). Per germline, CDR1 MNHEY and CDR2 SMNVEV (reference sequence). This CDR3 has 14 amino acids. The germline V and J ends were trimmed by 2 bases and 2 bases, with 10 bases remaining between them. The CDR3: CASSLRGSAYEQYF. CDR3 sequence (DNA): TGTGCCAGCAGTTTACGGGGGAGCGCCTACGAGCAGTACTTC.

The rearrangement joins TRBV20-1 to TRBJ2-7; the match to TRBD2 covers 8 bases. The CDR3 consists of 14 residues. Per germline, CDR1 DFQATT and CDR2 SNEGSKA (reference sequence). The V segment lost 2 bases and the J segment 3 bases; nucleotides outside the gene matches: 6. This CDR3 reads CSARRSGAVYEQYF. CDR3 coding DNA: TGCAGTGCTAGACGTAGCGGGGCAGTCTACGAGCAGTACTTC.

The V gene is TRBV4-1, the J gene TRBJ1-5; TRBD1 matches 12 bases. Germline trimming cut 3 bases from V and 1 base from J; bases unmatched to any gene: 7. Germline CDR1 reads MGHRA; CDR2 reads YSYEKL. There are 18 residues in the CDR3. The CDR3 loop is CASSQGTGGLLSNQPQHF. CDR3 nucleotide sequence: TGCGCCAGCAGCCAGGGGACAGGGGGCCTATTGAGCAATCAGCCCCAGCATTTT.